These T cell receptor beta chains were read from a single sample in a study of shared clonotypes between healthy human individuals. Measured with immunoSEQ multiplex PCR; TCRdb has only the in-frame clones, and not every one. The sample yields 2,500,000 or so clones, 93% seen once. The specimen was naive CD4+ T cells from PBMCs. The receptors derive from a man aged 18 to 30 in good health. Some clones in this sample may be carry-over from other donors' samples. CDR3s include the opening cysteine and the closing phenylalanine or tryptophan. A D gene is named only where the DNA matches it firmly. Where a row states a size, it is once, few, many or the class of an expanded clone; other rows omit it.

clone size,V gene,D gene,J gene,CDR3 protein,CDR3 DNA
-,TRBV30,TRBD2,TRBJ2-7,CAWGLGLAVYEQYF,TGTGCCTGGGGACTGGGACTAGCAGTGTACGAGCAGTACTTC
-,TRBV4-2,TRBD2,TRBJ2-5,CASSQERTGGKETQYF,TGTGCCAGCAGCCAAGAGAGGACGGGGGGGAAAGAGACCCAGTACTTC
-,TRBV29-1,-,TRBJ2-7,CSGGGRARYEQYF,TGCAGCGGGGGGGGCAGGGCCAGATACGAGCAGTACTTC
-,TRBV28,-,TRBJ1-6,CASKGRNNSPLHF,TGTGCCAGCAAAGGACGGAATAATTCACCCCTCCACTTT
-,TRBV18,TRBD1,TRBJ2-3,CASSPERDRTTDTQYF,TGTGCCAGCTCACCTGAAAGGGACAGAACCACAGATACGCAGTATTTT
-,TRBV9,TRBD2,TRBJ2-7,CASSAMIAGGGEQYF,TGTGCCAGCAGCGCCATGATAGCGGGAGGAGGCGAGCAGTACTTC
once,TRBV5-1,-,TRBJ2-7,CASSYGRPGQFYEQYF,TGCGCCAGCAGCTACGGACGCCCGGGCCAATTCTACGAGCAGTACTTC
-,TRBV7-3,TRBD1,TRBJ2-3,CASSSGGRGQADTQYF,TGTGCCAGCAGCTCCGGGGGCAGGGGGCAGGCAGATACGCAGTATTTT
-,TRBV28,TRBD2,TRBJ2-2,CASSPAGGGVGTGELFF,TGTGCCAGCAGCCCCGCTGGGGGGGGTGTAGGCACCGGGGAGCTGTTTTTT
-,TRBV18,-,TRBJ2-7,CASSPRLGDEQYF,TGTGCCAGCTCACCGCGACTTGGAGACGAGCAGTACTTC
-,TRBV27,-,TRBJ2-1,CASSLVGVQQFF,TGTGCCAGCAGTTTAGTGGGGGTTCAGCAGTTCTTC
-,TRBV29-1,-,TRBJ2-5,CSVEGVLSPQETQYF,TGCAGCGTTGAGGGTGTGCTTTCTCCACAAGAGACCCAGTACTTC
-,TRBV5-4,TRBD1,TRBJ2-7,CASSFRQGPYEQYF,TGTGCCAGCAGCTTCCGACAGGGACCCTACGAGCAGTACTTC
few,TRBV27,-,TRBJ1-5,CASSFSGNQPQHF,TGTGCCAGCAGTTTCTCTGGCAATCAGCCCCAGCATTTT
-,TRBV18,TRBD2,TRBJ2-7,CASSLSWTSGRARSYEQYF,TGTGCCAGCTCCCTCAGTTGGACTAGCGGGAGGGCCCGCTCCTACGAGCAGTACTTC
-,TRBV6-1,TRBD1,TRBJ2-2,CASSGRTGRGTGELFF,TGTGCCAGCAGTGGACGGACAGGGCGGGGCACCGGGGAGCTGTTTTTT
-,TRBV10-3,TRBD2,TRBJ2-3,CAISELAGADTQYF,TGTGCCATCAGTGAACTAGCGGGAGCAGATACGCAGTATTTT
-,TRBV6-5,TRBD1,TRBJ2-7,CASSSVQGAYEQYF,TGTGCCAGCAGCTCCGTTCAGGGGGCCTACGAGCAGTACTTC
-,TRBV9,TRBD2,TRBJ2-1,CASSRGGSSYNEQFF,TGTGCCAGCAGCCGCGGGGGGAGCTCCTACAATGAGCAGTTCTTC
few,TRBV5-1,-,TRBJ1-1,CASASLAANYTEAFF,TGCGCCAGCGCCTCCCTCGCAGCAAATTACACTGAAGCTTTCTTT
-,TRBV4-1,-,TRBJ1-6,CASSPLGRSYNSPLHF,TGCGCCAGCAGCCCCTTGGGACGGTCCTATAATTCACCCCTCCACTTT
-,TRBV27,TRBD1,TRBJ2-7,CASSWTGGVPLYEQYF,TGTGCCAGCAGTTGGACAGGGGGCGTCCCCCTCTACGAGCAGTACTTC
-,TRBV7-8,-,TRBJ1-3,CASSSFGGNTIYF,TGTGCCAGCAGCTCCTTTGGTGGAAACACCATATATTTT
-,TRBV27,-,TRBJ2-7,CASSLSPLKATYEQYF,TGTGCCAGCAGTTTGTCGCCCCTCAAGGCCACCTACGAGCAGTACTTC
-,TRBV7-2,-,TRBJ1-4,CASSLSRGGEKLFF,TGTGCCAGCAGCTTAAGCAGGGGCGGGGAAAAACTGTTTTTT
-,TRBV11-3,-,TRBJ2-2,CASSLASGELFF,TGTGCCAGCAGCTTAGCTAGCGGGGAGCTGTTTTTT
-,TRBV20-1,-,TRBJ2-7,CSAPFHYEQYF,TGCAGTGCTCCATTTCACTACGAGCAGTACTTC
-,TRBV4-2,-,TRBJ1-3,CASSQLGYGGNTIYF,TGTGCCAGCAGCCAGCTAGGATACGGTGGAAACACCATATATTTT
-,TRBV5-1,TRBD2,TRBJ2-3,CASSFGLAGGPDTQYF,TGCGCCAGCAGCTTTGGACTAGCGGGAGGGCCAGATACGCAGTATTTT
-,TRBV6-6,TRBD1,TRBJ1-1,CASSYSDRDTEAFF,TGTGCCAGCAGTTACTCGGACAGGGACACTGAAGCTTTCTTT
-,TRBV29-1,TRBD1,TRBJ2-5,CSVVLWTGPETQYF,TGCAGCGTTGTACTCTGGACAGGTCCGGAGACCCAGTACTTC
-,TRBV10-3,-,TRBJ1-2,CAIRSEGFYGYTF,TGTGCCATCAGGTCCGAGGGGTTCTATGGCTACACCTTC
-,TRBV4-2,TRBD1,TRBJ2-7,CASSLGTEYGEQYF,TGTGCCAGCAGCCTGGGGACAGAGTATGGCGAGCAGTACTTC
-,TRBV28,-,TRBJ1-2,CATRGGAYLYGYTF,TGTGCCACCAGAGGAGGAGCTTACCTCTATGGCTACACCTTC
-,TRBV6-5,-,TRBJ1-2,CASSYTRGDGYTF,TGTGCCAGCAGTTACACACGAGGGGACGGCTACACCTTC
-,TRBV28,-,TRBJ1-3,CASSYTGTPGNTIYF,TGTGCCAGCAGTTACACCGGGACACCTGGGAACACCATATATTTT
-,TRBV5-1,-,TRBJ2-3,CASSSTPTPDTQYF,TGCGCCAGCAGCTCGACCCCAACCCCAGATACGCAGTATTTT
-,TRBV2,-,TRBJ2-3,CASTRSTDTQYF,TGTGCCAGCACGCGTAGCACAGATACGCAGTATTTT
once,TRBV5-6,TRBD1,TRBJ1-1,CASSLQGQYTEAFF,TGTGCCAGCAGCTTGCAGGGACAGTACACTGAAGCTTTCTTT
-,TRBV19,TRBD1,TRBJ1-2,CASSTDRVSGYTF,TGTGCCAGTAGCACAGACAGGGTCTCTGGCTACACCTTC
-,TRBV9,TRBD2,TRBJ2-1,CASSPRVAGVFHEQFF,TGTGCCAGCAGCCCCAGGGTAGCGGGAGTCTTCCATGAGCAGTTCTTC